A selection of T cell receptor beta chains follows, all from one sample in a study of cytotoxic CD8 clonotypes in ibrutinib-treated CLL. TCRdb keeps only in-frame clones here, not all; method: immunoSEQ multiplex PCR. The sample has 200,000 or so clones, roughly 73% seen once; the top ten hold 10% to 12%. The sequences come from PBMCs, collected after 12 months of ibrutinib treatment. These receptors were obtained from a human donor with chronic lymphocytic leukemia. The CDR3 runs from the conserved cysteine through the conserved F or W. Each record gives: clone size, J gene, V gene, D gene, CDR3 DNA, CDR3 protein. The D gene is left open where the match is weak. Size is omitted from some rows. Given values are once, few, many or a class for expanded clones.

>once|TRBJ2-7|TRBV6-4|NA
TGTGCCAGCAGTGAGGGGGTGGGGGCGCACGAGCAGTACTTC
CASSEGVGAHEQYF
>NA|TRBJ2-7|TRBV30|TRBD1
TGTGCCTGGAGTGGCTTCGGGACAGCCAAGCAGTACTTC
CAWSGFGTAKQYF
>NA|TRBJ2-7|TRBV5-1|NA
TGCGCCAGCAGCCTGGCAGGGTACAACTCCTACGAGCAGTACTTC
CASSLAGYNSYEQYF
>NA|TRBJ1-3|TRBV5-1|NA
TGCGCCAGCAGCCCCACACCTGGAAACACCATATATTTT
CASSPTPGNTIYF
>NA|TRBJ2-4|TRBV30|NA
TGTGCCTGGAGCCCAGCCTGGGGCTTGGACATTCAGTACTTC
CAWSPAWGLDIQYF
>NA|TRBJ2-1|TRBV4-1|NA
TGCGCCAGCAGCCAAGTGGCGGGGCTTTACAATGAGCAGTTCTTC
CASSQVAGLYNEQFF
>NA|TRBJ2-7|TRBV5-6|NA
TGTGCCAGCAGCGTAGGGCGTCCATCCTACGAGCAGTACTTC
CASSVGRPSYEQYF
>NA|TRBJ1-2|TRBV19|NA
TGTGCCAGTAGTATCGGTTCCACAAACTATGGCTACACCTTC
CASSIGSTNYGYTF
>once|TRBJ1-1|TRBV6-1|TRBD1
TGTGCCAGCAGTGGCCGGGACAGGCCGCATGGGAACACTGAAGCTTTCTTT
CASSGRDRPHGNTEAFF
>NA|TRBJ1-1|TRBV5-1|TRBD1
TGCGCCAGCAGCGTGACAGGGGGGACTGAAGCTTTCTTT
CASSVTGGTEAFF
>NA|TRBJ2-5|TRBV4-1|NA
TGCGCCAGCAGCCTCCTCCCCTCGGGGGCGGCCGAGACCCAGTACTTC
CASSLLPSGAAETQYF
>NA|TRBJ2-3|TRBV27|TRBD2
TGTGCCAGCAGTTTACCCACTAGCGGGCCACGGACACTGACGCAGTATTTT
CASSLPTSGPRTLTQYF
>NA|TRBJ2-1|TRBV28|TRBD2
TGTGCCAGCAGTCGCTTCGGGACTAGCGACTACAATGAGCAGTTCTTC
CASSRFGTSDYNEQFF
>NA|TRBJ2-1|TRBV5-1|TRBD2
TGCGCCAGCAGCTCGACCGGGACTAGCACCGTGGGAGAGCAGTTCTTC
CASSSTGTSTVGEQFF
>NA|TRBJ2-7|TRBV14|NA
TGTGCCAGCAGCCAAGATTTGACTGACCCTTACGAGCAGTACTTC
CASSQDLTDPYEQYF
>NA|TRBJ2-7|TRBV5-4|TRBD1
TGTGCCAGCAGCTGGACAGGGTCATCCTACGAGCAGTACTTC
CASSWTGSSYEQYF
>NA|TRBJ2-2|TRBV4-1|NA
TGCGCCAGCAGCCAAGCCTGGGGGTCCGCCAGGGGAGTCACCGGGGAGCTGTTTTTT
CASSQAWGSARGVTGELFF
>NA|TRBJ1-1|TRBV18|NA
TGTGCCAGCTCACCACGCTTGGAAGGGACTGACACTGAAGCTTTCTTT
CASSPRLEGTDTEAFF
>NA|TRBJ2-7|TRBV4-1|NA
TGCGCCAGCAGCCAAGATTCAGCGCGGGGCCATATGGAGCAGTACTTC
CASSQDSARGHMEQYF
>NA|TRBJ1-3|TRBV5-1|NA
TGCGCCAGCAGCTACCTCGATTTCGGGTTGGGTAACACCATATATTTT
CASSYLDFGLGNTIYF
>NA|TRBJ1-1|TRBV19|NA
TGTGCCAGTAGTACAGGGATACAGTTGAACACTGAAGCTTTCTTT
CASSTGIQLNTEAFF
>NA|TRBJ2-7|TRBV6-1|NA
TGTGCCAGCAGTGAGATTCTAGAATCCTACGAGCAGTACTTC
CASSEILESYEQYF
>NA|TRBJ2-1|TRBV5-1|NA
TGCGCCAGCAGCCCTTTGCGCTCCTACAATGAGCAGTTCTTC
CASSPLRSYNEQFF
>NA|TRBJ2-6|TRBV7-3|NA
TGTGCCAGCAGCCTTCTGGTACCGGCCTCGTCGGGGGCCAACGTCCTGACTTTC
CASSLLVPASSGANVLTF
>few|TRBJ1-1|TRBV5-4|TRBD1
TGTGCCAGCAGCTTTGGGGACAGGGGGAACACTGAAGCTTTCTTT
CASSFGDRGNTEAFF
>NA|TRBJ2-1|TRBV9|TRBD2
TGTGCCAGCAGCGTAGTGTACAGCGGGGGGGCCAACGAAAATGAGCAGTTCTTC
CASSVVYSGGANENEQFF
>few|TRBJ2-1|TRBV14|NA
TGTGCCAGTCAGGGCTGGTCGGACAATGAGCAGTTCTTC
CASQGWSDNEQFF
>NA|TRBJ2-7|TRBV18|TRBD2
TGTGCCAGCTGCCAGACTAGCGGGAGAGGGTACGAGCAGTACTTC
CASCQTSGRGYEQYF
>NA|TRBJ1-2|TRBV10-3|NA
TGTGCCATCAGTGAGTCGAATTCGGTCCTGACGAGGGATGGCTACACCTTC
CAISESNSVLTRDGYTF
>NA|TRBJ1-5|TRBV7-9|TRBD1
TGTGCCAGCAGCCGACAGGGGGGCAATCAGCCCCAGCATTTT
CASSRQGGNQPQHF
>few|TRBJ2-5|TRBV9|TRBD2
TGTGCCAGCAGCGCAGCGGGGGACCCTCGGGAGACCCAGTACTTC
CASSAAGDPRETQYF
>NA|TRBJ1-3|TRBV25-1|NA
TGTGCCAGCAGAGGAGAACTCTCTGGAAACACCATATATTTT
CASRGELSGNTIYF
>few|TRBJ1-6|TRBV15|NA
TGTGCCACCAGCAGAGATCGGAACGCAGAAGGCAATTCACCCCTCCACTTT
CATSRDRNAEGNSPLHF
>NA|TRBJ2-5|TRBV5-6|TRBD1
TGTGCCAGCAGCTTGTGGTTCGGGACAGGGTATGTGGAGACCCAGTACTTC
CASSLWFGTGYVETQYF
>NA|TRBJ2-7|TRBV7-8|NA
TGTGCCAGCAGCTTACAGCTAGGACCCGAGCAGTACTTC
CASSLQLGPEQYF
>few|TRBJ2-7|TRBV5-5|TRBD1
TGTGCCAGCAGCCCGGAACAGGGGATAGGGGAGGAGCAGTACTTC
CASSPEQGIGEEQYF
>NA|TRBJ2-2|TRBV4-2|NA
TGTGCCAGCAGCCAAGCCGACACAGCCACCGGGGAGCTGTTTTTT
CASSQADTATGELFF
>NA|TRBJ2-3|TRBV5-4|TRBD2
TGTGCCAGCAGCCAGGGACTAGCGGGAGTTCCGCAGTATTTT
CASSQGLAGVPQYF
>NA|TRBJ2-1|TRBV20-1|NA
TGCAGAATGGTGGGGGGCAGCGAGCAGTTCTTC
CRMVGGSEQFF
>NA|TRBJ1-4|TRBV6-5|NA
TGTGCCAGCAGTTACAGGGAAAATGAAAAACTGTTTTTT
CASSYRENEKLFF
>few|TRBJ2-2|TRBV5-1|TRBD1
TGCGCCAGCAGCAGCACAGGGGTGAACACCGGGGAGCTGTTTTTT
CASSSTGVNTGELFF